The source of this TCR beta chain is a study of CD8 T cells in Susac syndrome. An input of 0.5 to 1 ug of RNA was subjected to reverse transcription using random hexamers. TCRdb ran MiXCR on the immunoSEQ multiplex PCR reads and lists one entry per CDR3 protein. This table has approximately 180,000 distinct CDR3 sequences, about 91% appearing once. Diagnostic criteria for definite or probable disease, in their recently defined form, were met by the patients with Susac syndrome. Regarding this clonotype: Antigen: not known.

This CDR3 is built from 14 residues. The V gene's germline CDR1 is DFQATT and CDR2 SNEGSKA (reference sequence). V was trimmed by 3 bases and J by 2 bases, leaving 13 bases between them. Study-wide points: The CD4+ T cell repertoires that were profiled in Susac syndrome showed no clonal expansion.

The sequencing input was CD4+ T cells from PBMCs. The source is a human donor with Susac syndrome. V usage is TRBV20-1 and J usage is TRBJ2-5, with D possibly being TRBD1 or TRBD2 (5 bases each). The CDR3 coding sequence is TGCAGTGCTAGTCCCCGGGGCCTACAAGAGACCCAGTACTTC. It yields the protein CSASPRGLQETQYF.